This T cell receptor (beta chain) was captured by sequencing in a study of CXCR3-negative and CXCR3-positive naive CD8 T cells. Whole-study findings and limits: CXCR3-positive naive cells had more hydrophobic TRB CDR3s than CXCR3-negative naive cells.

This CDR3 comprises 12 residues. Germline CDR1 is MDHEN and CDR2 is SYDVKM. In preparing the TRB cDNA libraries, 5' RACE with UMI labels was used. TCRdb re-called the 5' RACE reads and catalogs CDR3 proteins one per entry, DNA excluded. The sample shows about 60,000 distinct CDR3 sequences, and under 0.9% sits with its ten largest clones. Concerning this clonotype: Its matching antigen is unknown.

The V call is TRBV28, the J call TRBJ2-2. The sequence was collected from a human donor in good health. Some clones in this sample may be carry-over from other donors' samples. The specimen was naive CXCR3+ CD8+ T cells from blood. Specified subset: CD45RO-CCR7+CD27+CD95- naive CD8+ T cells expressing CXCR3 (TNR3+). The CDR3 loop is CAAAGNTGELFF.